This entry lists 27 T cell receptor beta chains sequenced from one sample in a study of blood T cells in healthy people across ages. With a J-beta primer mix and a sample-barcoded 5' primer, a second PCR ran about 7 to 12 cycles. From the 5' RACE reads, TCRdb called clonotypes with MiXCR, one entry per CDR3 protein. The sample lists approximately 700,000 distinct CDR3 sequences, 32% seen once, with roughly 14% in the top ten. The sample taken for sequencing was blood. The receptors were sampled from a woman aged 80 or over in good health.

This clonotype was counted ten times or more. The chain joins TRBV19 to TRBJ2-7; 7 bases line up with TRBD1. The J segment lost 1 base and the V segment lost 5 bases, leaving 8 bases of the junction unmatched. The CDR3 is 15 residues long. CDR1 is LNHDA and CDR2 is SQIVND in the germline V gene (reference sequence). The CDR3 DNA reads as TGTGCCAGTAGTGTACCGGGACAGACATCCTACGAGCAGTACTTC. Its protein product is CASSVPGQTSYEQYF.

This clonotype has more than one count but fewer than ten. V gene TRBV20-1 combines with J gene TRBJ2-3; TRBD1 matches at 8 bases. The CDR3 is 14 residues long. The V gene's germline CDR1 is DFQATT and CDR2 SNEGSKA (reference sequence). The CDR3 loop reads CSSMTGQGTDTQYF. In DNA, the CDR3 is TGCAGCTCAATGACCGGACAGGGAACAGATACGCAGTATTTT.

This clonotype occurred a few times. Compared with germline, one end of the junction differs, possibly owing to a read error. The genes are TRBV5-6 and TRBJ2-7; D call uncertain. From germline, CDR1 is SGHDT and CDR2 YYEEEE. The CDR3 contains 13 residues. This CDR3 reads CASSLTDSYERYF. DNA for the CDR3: TGTGCCAGCAGCTTGACAGATTCCTACGAGCGGTACTTC. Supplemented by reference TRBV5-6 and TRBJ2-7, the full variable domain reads DAGVTQSPTHLIKTRGQQVTLRCSPKSGHDTVSWYQQALGQGPQFIFQYYEEEERQRGNFPDRFSGHQFPNYSSELNVNALLLGDSALYLCASSLTDSYERYFGPGTRLTVT.

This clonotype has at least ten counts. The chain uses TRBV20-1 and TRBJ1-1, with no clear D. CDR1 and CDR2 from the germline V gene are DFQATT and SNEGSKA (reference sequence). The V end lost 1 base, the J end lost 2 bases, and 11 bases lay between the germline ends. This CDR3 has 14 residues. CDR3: CSARGGRGNTEAFF. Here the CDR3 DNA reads TGCAGTGCTAGAGGAGGGCGGGGTAACACTGAAGCTTTCTTT.

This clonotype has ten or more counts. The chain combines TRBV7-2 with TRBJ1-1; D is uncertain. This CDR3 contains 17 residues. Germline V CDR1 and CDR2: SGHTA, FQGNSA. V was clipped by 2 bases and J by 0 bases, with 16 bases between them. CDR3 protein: CASSLRSAVSMNTEAFF. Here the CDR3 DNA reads TGTGCCAGCAGCTTAAGGAGTGCAGTTTCCATGAACACTGAAGCTTTCTTT.

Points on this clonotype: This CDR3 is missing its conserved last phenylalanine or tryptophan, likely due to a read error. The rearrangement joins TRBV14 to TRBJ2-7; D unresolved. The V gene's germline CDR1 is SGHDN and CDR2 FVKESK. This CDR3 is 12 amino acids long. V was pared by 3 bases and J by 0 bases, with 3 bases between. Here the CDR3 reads CASSHGSYEQYL. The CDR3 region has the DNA TGTGCCAGCAGCCACGGCTCCTACGAGCAGTACCTC.

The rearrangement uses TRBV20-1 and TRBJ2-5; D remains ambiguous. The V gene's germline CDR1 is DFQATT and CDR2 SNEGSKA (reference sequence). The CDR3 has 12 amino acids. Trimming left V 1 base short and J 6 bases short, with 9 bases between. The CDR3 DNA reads TGCAGTGCTAGAGGAAGAGGTCAGACCCAGTACTTC. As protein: CSARGRGQTQYF.

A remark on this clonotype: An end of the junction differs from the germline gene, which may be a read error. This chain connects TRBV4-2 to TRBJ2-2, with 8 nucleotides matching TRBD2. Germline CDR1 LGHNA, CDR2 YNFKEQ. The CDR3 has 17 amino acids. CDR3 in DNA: TGTGCCAGCAGCCAAGGGCCGCGGGGGGCGAACACCAGGGAGCTGTTTTTT. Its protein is CASSQGPRGANTRELFF.

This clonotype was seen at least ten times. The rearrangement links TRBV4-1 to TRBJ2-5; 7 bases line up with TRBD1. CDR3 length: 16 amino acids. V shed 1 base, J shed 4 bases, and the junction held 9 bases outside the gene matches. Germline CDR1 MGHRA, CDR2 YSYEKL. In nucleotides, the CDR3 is TGCGCCAGCAGCCAAGGTGGACAGGACGGGATAGAGACCCAGTACTTC. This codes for CASSQGGQDGIETQYF.

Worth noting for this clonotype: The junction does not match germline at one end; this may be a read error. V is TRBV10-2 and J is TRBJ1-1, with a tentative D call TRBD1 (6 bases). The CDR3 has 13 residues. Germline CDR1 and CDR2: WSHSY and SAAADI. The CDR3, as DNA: TGCGCCGGCAGTGAGTCGGGGACACTGGGAGCTTTCTTT. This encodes CAGSESGTLGAFF.

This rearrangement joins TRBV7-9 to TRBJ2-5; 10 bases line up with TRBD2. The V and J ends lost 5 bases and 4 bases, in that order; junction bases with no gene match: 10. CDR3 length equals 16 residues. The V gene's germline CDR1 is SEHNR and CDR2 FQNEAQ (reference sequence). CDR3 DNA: TGTGCCAGCAGCCTCCGGACTAGCGGTCTTATAGAGACCCAGTACTTC. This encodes CASSLRTSGLIETQYF.

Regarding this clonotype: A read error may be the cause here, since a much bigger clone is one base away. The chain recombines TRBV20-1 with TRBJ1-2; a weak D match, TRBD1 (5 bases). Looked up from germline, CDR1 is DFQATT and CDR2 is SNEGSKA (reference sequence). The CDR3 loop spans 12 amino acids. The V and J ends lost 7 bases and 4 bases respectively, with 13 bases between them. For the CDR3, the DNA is TGCAGTGTTAGGGGTCAGTTCTATGGCTACACCTTC. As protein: CSVRGQFYGYTF.

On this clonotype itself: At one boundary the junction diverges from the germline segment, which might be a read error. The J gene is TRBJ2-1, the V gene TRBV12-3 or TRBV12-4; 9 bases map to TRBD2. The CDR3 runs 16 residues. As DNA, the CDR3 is TGTACCAGCACCCCTAGCACTAGCGGGTCCTACAATGAGCGGTTCTTC. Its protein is CTSTPSTSGSYNERFF.

The CDR3 DNA sequence: TGTGCCAGCAGCCAACAGCTGAACACTGAAGCTTTCTTT. Translated, it gives CASSQQLNTEAFF. The chain uses TRBV14 and TRBJ1-1; D is undetermined. From germline, CDR1 is SGHDN and CDR2 FVKESK. The V end lost 2 bases, the J end lost 0 bases, and 4 bases lay between the germline ends. This CDR3 comprises 13 residues.

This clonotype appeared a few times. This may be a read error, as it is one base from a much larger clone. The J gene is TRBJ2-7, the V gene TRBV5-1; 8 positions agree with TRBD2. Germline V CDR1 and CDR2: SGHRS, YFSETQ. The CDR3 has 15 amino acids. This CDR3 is CASSPVAGSSYGQYF. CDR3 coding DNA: TGCGCCAGCAGCCCCGTAGCGGGAAGCTCCTACGGGCAGTACTTC.

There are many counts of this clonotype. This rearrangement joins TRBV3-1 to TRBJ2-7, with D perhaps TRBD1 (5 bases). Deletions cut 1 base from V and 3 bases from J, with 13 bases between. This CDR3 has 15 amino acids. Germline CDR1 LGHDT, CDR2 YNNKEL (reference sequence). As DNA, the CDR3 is TGTGCCAGCAGCCAAGGAAGGGGCCCTTACTACGAGCAGTACTTC. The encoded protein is CASSQGRGPYYEQYF.

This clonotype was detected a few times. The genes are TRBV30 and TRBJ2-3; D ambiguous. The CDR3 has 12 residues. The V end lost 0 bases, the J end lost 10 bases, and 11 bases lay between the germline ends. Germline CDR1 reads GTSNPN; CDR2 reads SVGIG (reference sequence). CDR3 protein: CAWSVTLEAQYF. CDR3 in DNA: TGTGCCTGGAGTGTCACTTTAGAAGCGCAGTATTTT.

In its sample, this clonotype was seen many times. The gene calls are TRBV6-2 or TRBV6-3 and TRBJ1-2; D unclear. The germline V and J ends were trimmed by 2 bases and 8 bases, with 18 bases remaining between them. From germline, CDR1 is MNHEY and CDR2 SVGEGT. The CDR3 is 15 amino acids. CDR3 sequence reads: CASSYNAQGRGGYTF. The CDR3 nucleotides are TGTGCCAGCAGTTACAACGCTCAAGGGCGTGGCGGCTACACCTTC.

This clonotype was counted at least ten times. CDR3 coding DNA: TGCGCCAGCAGCTTGGTGACTTCTGAAGGGGGCTACACCTTC. Protein sequence: CASSLVTSEGGYTF. The V call is TRBV5-1, the J call TRBJ1-2, with unresolved D. CDR1 and CDR2 from the germline V gene are SGHRS and YFSETQ. V was pared by 0 bases and J by 8 bases, with 14 bases between. The CDR3 has 14 residues.

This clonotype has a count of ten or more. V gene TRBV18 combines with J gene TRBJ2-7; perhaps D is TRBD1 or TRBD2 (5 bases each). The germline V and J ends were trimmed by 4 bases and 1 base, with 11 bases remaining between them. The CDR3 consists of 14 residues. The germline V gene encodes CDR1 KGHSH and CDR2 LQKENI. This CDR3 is CASSLGTPSYEQYF. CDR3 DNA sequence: TGTGCCAGCTCACTGGGGACGCCGTCCTACGAGCAGTACTTC. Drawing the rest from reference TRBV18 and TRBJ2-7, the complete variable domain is NAGVMQNPRHLVRRRGQEARLRCSPMKGHSHVYWYRQLPEEGLKFMVYLQKENIIDESGMPKERFSAEFPKEGPSILRIQQVVRGDSAAYFCASSLGTPSYEQYFGPGTRLTVT.

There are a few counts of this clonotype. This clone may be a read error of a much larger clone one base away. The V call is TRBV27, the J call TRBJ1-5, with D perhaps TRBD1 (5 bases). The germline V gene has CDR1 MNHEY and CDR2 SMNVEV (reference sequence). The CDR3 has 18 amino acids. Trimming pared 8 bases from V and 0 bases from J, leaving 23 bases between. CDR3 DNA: TGTGCCAGCGCTTGGGGCAGAGCTCATTTTTATAGCAATCAGCCCCAGCATTTT. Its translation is CASAWGRAHFYSNQPQHF.

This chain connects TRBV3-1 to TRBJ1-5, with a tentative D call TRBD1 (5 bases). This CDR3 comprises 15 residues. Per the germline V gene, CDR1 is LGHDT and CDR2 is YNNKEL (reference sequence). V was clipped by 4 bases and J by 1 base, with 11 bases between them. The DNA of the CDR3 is TGTGCCAGCAGCCGTGGGGGTTTAAGCAATCAGCCCCAGCATTTT. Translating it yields CASSRGGLSNQPQHF. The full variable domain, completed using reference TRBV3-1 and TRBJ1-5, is DTAVSQTPKYLVTQMGNDKSIKCEQNLGHDTMYWYKQDSKKFLKIMFSYNNKELIINETVPNRFSPKSPDKAHLNLHINSLELGDSAVYFCASSRGGLSNQPQHFGDGTRLSIL.

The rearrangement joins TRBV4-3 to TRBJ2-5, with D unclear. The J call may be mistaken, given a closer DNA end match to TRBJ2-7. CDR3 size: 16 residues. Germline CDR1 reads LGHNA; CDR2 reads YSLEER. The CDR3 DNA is TGCGCCAGCAGCCAAGCGCGTTCTCACCGTACCTACGAGCAGTACTTC. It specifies CASSQARSHRTYEQYF.

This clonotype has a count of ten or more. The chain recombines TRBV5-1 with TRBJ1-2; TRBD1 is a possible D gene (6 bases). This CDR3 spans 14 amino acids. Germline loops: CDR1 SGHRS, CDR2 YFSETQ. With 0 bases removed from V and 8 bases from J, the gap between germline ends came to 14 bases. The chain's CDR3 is CASSLEATGEGYTF. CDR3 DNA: TGCGCCAGCAGCTTGGAGGCGACAGGCGAGGGCTACACCTTC.

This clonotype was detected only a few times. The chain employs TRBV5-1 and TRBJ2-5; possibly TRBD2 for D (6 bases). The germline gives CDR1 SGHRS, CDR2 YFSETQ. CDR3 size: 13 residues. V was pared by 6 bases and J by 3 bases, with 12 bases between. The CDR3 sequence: CASNRDLKETQYF. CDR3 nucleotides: TGCGCCAGCAATCGGGACTTAAAAGAGACCCAGTACTTC.

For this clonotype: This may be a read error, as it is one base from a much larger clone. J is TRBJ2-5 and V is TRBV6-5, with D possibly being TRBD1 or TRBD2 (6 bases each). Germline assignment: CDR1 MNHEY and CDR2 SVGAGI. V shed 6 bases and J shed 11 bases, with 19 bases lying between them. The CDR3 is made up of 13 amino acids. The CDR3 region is CASRKTRDNEQYF. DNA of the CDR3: TGTGCCAGCAGGAAGACTAGGGACAATGAGCAGTACTTC.

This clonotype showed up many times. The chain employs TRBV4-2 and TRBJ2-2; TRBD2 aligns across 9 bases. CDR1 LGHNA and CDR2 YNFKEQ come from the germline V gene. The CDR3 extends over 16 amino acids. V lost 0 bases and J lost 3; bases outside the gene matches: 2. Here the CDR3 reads CASSQDQRGDTGELFF. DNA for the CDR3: TGTGCCAGCAGCCAAGATCAGCGGGGGGACACCGGGGAGCTGTTTTTT.